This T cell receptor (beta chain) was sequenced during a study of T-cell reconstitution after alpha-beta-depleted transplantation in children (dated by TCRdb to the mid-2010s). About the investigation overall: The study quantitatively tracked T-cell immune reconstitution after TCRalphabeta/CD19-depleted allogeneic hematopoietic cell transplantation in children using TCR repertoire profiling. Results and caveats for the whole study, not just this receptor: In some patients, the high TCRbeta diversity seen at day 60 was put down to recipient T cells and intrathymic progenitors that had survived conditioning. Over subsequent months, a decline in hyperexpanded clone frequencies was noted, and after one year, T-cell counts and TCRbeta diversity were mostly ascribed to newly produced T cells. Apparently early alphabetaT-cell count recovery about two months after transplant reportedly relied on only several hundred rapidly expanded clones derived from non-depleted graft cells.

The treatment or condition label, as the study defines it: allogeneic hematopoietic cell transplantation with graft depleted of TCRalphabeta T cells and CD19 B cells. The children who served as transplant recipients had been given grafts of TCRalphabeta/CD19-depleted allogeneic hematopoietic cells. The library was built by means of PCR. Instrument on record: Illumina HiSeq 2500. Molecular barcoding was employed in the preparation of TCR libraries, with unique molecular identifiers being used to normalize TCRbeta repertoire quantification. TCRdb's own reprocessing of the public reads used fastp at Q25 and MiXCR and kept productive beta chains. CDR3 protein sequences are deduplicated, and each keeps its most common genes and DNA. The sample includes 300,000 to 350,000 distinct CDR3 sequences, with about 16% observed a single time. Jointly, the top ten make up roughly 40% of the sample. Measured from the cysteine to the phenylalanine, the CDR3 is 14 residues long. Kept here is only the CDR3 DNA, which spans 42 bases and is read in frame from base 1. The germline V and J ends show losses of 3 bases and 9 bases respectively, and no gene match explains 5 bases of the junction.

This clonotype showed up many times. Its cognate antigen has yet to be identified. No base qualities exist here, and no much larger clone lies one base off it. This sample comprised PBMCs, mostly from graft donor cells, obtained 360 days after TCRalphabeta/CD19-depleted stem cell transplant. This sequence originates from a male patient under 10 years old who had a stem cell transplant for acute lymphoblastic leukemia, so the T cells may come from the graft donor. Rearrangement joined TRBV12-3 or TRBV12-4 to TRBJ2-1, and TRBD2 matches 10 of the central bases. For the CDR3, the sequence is CASSLASGRSEQFF. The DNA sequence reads TGTGCCAGCAGTTTGGCTAGCGGGAGAAGTGAGCAGTTCTTC.